This entry features one TCR beta chain sequence. This sample was included in a study of cytomegalovirus exposure and HLA in healthy donors. The PCR employed 60 Vbeta primers together with 13 Jbeta primers. The data were produced by immunoSEQ multiplex PCR, yet TCRdb's version contains in-frame clones alone and is incomplete. The sample carries over 150,000 clones, under 90% recorded once. The germline V gene encodes CDR1 GTSNPN and CDR2 SVGIG (reference sequence). This CDR3 spans 14 amino acids. V lost 4 bases, J lost 3 bases, and 8 bases stayed unmatched. The TCR was taken from a man between 18 and 35 years old in good health and CMV-seronegative. This chain joins TRBV30 and TRBJ2-7; 8 nucleotides match TRBD2. Sequenced sample: PBMCs. This CDR3 is CAWNYGLAGYEQYF. As DNA, the CDR3 is TGTGCCTGGAATTACGGACTAGCAGGCTACGAGCAGTACTTC.